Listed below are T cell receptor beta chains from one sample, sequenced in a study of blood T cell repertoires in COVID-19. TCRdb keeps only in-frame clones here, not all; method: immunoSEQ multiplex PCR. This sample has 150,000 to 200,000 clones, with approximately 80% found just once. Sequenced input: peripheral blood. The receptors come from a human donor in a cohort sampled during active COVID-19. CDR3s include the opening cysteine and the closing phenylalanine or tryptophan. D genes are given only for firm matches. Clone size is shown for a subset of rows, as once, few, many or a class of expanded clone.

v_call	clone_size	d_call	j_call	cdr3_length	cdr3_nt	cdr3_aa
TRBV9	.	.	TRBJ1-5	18	TGTGCCAGCAGCGTAGCGTTGTCGAGTCCGAGAAGCAATCAGCCCCAGCATTTT	CASSVALSSPRSNQPQHF
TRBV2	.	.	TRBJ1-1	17	TGTGCCAGCACCCCCCTCTCAGGGCTTCGCTTGAACACTGAAGCTTTCTTT	CASTPLSGLRLNTEAFF
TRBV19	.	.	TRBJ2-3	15	TGTGCCAGTAGTATAGGGCCAGGGGGCACAGATACGCAGTATTTT	CASSIGPGGTDTQYF
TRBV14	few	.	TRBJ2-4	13	TGTGCCAGCAGCCGAGGATGGGAAAACATTCAGTACTTC	CASSRGWENIQYF
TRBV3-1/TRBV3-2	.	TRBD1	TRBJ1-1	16	TGTGCCAGCAGCCGAAGTCCCGGGACAGGGACCACTGAAGCTTTCTTT	CASSRSPGTGTTEAFF
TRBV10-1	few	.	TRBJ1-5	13	TGCGCCAGCAGTGACAGGGATTGTCAGCCCCAGCATTTT	CASSDRDCQPQHF
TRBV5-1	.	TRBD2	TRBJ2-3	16	TGCGCCAGCAGCTCGGGACTAACCCCTAGCACAGATACGCAGTATTTT	CASSSGLTPSTDTQYF
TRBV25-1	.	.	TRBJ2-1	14	TGTGCCAGCAGTGAACCCGGACTCTACAATGAGCAGTTCTTC	CASSEPGLYNEQFF
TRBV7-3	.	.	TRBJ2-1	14	TGTGCCAGCAGCCCCCCGGGGATCGACAATGAGCAGTTCTTC	CASSPPGIDNEQFF
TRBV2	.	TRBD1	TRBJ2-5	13	TGTGCCAGCAGTCGGGACAGCCAAGAGACCCAGTACTTC	CASSRDSQETQYF
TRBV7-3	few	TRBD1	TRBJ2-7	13	TGTGCCAGCAGATGGGGACAGGATCACGAGCAGTACTTC	CASRWGQDHEQYF
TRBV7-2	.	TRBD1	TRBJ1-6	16	TGTGCCAGCAGCTTGGACAGGGGGTCTGGTAATTCACCCCTCCACTTT	CASSLDRGSGNSPLHF
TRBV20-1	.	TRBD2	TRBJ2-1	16	TGCAGTGCTAGTGGGGCTAGCGGACGAATCTACAATGAGCAGTTCTTC	CSASGASGRIYNEQFF
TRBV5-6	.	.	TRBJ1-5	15	TGTGCCAGCAGCTTGGCCATCACAGGGAATCAGCCCCAGCATTTT	CASSLAITGNQPQHF
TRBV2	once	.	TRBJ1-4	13	TGTGCCAGCAGATTTTCAGGGGAAGAAAAACTGTTTTTT	CASRFSGEEKLFF
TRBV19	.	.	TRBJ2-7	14	TGTGCCAGTTCTATCCTCGGGGGGCGGCGGGAGCAGTACTTC	CASSILGGRREQYF
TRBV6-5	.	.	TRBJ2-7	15	TGTGCCAGCAGTTACCGGGGGGCCGGGTCCTACGAGCAGTACTTC	CASSYRGAGSYEQYF